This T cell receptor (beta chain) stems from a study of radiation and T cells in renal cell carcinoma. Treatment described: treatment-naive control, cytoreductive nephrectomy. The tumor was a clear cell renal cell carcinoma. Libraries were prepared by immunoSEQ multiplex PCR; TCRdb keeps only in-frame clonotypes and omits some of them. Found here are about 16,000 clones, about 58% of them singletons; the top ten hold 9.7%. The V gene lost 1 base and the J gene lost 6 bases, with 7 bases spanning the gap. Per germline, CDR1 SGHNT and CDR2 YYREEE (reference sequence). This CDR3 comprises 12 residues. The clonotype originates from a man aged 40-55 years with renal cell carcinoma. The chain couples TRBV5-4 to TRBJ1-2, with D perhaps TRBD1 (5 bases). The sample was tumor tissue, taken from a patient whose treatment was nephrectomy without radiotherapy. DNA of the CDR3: TGTGCCAGCAGCTTGCTAGGGGATGGCTACACCTTC. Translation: CASSLLGDGYTF.